This is a list of T cell receptor beta chains from one sample in a study of cytomegalovirus exposure and HLA in healthy donors. The data were produced by immunoSEQ multiplex PCR, yet TCRdb's version contains in-frame clones alone and is incomplete. The top ten clones hold about 5% of a sample with about 89,000 clones, around 10% of them seen once. Material: PBMCs. These receptors originate from a man between 45 and 60 years old in good health and CMV-seropositive. Both conserved end residues are part of each CDR3.

V: TRBV18; J: TRBJ1-5; CDR3: CASSPGGSGYNQPQHF
V: TRBV30; J: TRBJ2-1; CDR3: CAWGRRGSGSYNEQFF
V: TRBV7-2; J: TRBJ1-1; CDR3: CASSLELGGTEAFF
V: TRBV6-6; J: TRBJ1-1; CDR3: CASSLGAAQVAFF
V: TRBV6-5; J: TRBJ1-4; CDR3: CASSYSGGYNEKLFF
V: TRBV5-5; J: TRBJ2-3; CDR3: CASSLTSGSQDTQYF
V: TRBV5-6; J: TRBJ1-2; CDR3: CASSLFVGQGAFGYTF
V: TRBV28; J: TRBJ2-1; CDR3: CASSHSGAGGSEQFF
V: TRBV7-7; J: TRBJ1-1; CDR3: CASSLAAGNTEAFF
V: TRBV6-5; J: TRBJ1-5; CDR3: CASQTGPNQPQHF
V: TRBV6-6; J: TRBJ2-7; CDR3: CASSWRDSYYEQYF
V: TRBV25-1; J: TRBJ1-5; CDR3: CASSEYSFGWIQHF
V: TRBV9; J: TRBJ2-2; CDR3: CASSTWTGGTGELFF
V: TRBV6-6; J: TRBJ2-1; CDR3: CASSLSGSTNEQFF
V: TRBV11-2; J: TRBJ2-1; CDR3: CASSLGLRDYNEQFF
V: TRBV18; J: TRBJ2-3; CDR3: CASSPGAGKDTQYF
V: TRBV5-8; J: TRBJ2-3; CDR3: CASERADTQYF
V: TRBV5-1; J: TRBJ2-1; CDR3: CASSGTSGRVLYNEQFF
V: TRBV9; J: TRBJ1-3; CDR3: CASSVRPRDTIYF
V: TRBV19; J: TRBJ2-2; CDR3: CASSIGRRTGELFF
V: TRBV25-1; J: TRBJ1-4; CDR3: CASSVGGEGEKLFF
V: TRBV27; J: TRBJ1-2; CDR3: CASRDRSDYGYTF
V: TRBV29-1; J: TRBJ2-3; CDR3: CSVKGGNVPTDTQYF
V: TRBV20-1; J: TRBJ1-2; CDR3: CSARTGYGYTF
V: TRBV6-1; J: TRBJ2-5; CDR3: CASSGGTSGGKETQYF
V: TRBV5-1; J: TRBJ2-1; CDR3: CASRPGSGSWNEQFF
V: TRBV7-6; J: TRBJ1-1; CDR3: CASSLAGAGTEAFF
V: TRBV29-1; J: TRBJ2-3; CDR3: CSVVGIAGGTDTQYF
V: TRBV4-2; J: TRBJ1-4; CDR3: CASSQDGTGTAVEKLFF
V: TRBV5-8; J: TRBJ1-5; CDR3: CASSVGTGRRNQPQHF
V: TRBV9; J: TRBJ2-7; CDR3: CASSVVGGTEQYF
V: TRBV29-1; J: TRBJ2-5; CDR3: CSAVLAGSETQYF
V: TRBV7-6; J: TRBJ2-2; CDR3: CASSLYAGGGTGELFF